One sample yielded the 2 T cell receptor beta chains listed below, sequenced in a study of healthy donors' naive CD4 and CD8 T cells. A linear amplification protocol produced the TCR libraries from around 500 ng of total RNA. A single record per CDR3 protein comes from TCRdb applying MiXCR to the reads. Of some 190,000 distinct CDR3 sequences in the sample, 65% to 75% are singletons; the top ten hold roughly 2.3%. Sequencing input: naive CD4+ and CD8+ T cells sorted from blood, pooled from several donors. The receptors were sampled from a pool of human donors in good health; the sample pools cells from several healthy donors.

The chain recombines TRBV27 with TRBJ2-1; a weak D match, TRBD2 (5 bases). Trimming took off 5 bases at V and 7 bases at J, with 15 bases between the two ends. This CDR3 comprises 14 residues. Germline V gene data show CDR1 as MNHEY and CDR2 as SMNVEV (reference sequence). The CDR3 DNA reads TGTGCCAGCAGTCCACCGACCGAGGGAAATGAGCAGTTCTTC. Residues: CASSPPTEGNEQFF.

This clonotype was found a few times. The chain combines TRBV6-2 or TRBV6-3 with TRBJ1-2; weak D call: TRBD1 (5 bases). This CDR3 spans 16 amino acids. CDR1 is MNHEY and CDR2 is SVGEGT in the germline V gene. The V and J ends lost 5 bases and 4 bases respectively, with 20 bases between them. The CDR3 DNA reads TGTGCCAGCAGTCGGGGACCGATTGCCCTTTCCTATGGCTACACCTTC. Its translation is CASSRGPIALSYGYTF.